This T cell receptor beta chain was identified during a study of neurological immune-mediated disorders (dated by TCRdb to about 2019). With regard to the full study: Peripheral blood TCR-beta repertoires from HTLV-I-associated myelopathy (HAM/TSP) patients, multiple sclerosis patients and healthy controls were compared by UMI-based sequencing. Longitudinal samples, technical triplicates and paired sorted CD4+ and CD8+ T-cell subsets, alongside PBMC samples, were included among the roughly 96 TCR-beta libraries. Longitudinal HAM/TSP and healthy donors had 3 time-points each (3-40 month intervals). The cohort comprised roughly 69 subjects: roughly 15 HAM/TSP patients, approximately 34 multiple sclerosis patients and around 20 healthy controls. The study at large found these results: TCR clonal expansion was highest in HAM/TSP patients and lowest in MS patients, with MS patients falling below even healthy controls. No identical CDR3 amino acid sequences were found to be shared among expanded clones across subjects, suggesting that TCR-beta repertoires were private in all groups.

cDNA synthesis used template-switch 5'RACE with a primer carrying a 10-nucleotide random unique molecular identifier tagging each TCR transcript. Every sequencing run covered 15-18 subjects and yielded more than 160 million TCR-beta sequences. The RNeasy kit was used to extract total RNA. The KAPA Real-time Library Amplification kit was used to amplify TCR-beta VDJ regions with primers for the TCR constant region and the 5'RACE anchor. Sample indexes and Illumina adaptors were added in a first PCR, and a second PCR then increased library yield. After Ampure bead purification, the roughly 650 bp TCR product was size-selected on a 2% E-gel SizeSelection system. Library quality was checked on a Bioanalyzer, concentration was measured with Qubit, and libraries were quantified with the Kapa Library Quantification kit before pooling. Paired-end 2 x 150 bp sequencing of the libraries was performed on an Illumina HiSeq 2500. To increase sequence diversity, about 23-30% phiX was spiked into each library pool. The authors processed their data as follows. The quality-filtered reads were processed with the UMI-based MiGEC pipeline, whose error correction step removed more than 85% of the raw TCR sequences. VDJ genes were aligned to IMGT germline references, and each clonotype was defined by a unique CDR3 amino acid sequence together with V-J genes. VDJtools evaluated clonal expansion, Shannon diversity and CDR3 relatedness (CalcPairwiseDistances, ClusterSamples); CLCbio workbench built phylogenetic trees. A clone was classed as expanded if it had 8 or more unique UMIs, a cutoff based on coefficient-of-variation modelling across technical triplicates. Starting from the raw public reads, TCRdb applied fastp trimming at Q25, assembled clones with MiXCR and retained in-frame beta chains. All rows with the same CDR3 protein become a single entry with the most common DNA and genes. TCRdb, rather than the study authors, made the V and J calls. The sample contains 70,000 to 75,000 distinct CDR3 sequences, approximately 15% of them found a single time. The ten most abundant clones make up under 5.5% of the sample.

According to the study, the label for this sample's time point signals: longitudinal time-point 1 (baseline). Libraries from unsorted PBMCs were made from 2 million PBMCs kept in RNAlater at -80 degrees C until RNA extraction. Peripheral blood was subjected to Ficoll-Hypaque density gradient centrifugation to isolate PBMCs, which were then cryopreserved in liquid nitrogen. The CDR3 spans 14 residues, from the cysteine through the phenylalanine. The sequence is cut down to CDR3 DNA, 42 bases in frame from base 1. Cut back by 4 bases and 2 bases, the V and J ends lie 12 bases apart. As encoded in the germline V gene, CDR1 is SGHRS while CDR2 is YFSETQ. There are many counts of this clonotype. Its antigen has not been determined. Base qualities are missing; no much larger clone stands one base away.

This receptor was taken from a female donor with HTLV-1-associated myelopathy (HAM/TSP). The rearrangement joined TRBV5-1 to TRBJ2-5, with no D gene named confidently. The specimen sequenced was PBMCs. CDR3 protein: CASSRDRVQETQYF. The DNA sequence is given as TGCGCCAGCAGCAGGGATCGGGTTCAAGAGACCCAGTACTTC. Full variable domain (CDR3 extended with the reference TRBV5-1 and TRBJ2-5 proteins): KAGVTQTPRYLIKTRGQQVTLSCSPISGHRSVSWYQQTPGQGLQFLFEYFSETQRNKGNFPGRFSGRQFSNSRSEMNVSTLELGDSALYLCASSRDRVQETQYFGPGTRLLVL.